A selection of T cell receptor beta chains follows, all from one sample in a study of cytomegalovirus exposure and HLA in healthy donors. Measured with immunoSEQ multiplex PCR; TCRdb has only the in-frame clones, and not every one. The table lists around 93,000 clones, less than 85% of them singletons, with 20% in the top ten. What was sequenced was PBMCs. These receptors originate from a man between 18 and 35 years old in good health and CMV-seropositive. The CDR3 runs from the conserved cysteine through the conserved F or W. The D gene is left open where the match is weak. Size is omitted from some rows. Given values are once, few, many or a class for expanded clones.

D	V	J	size	CDR3	DNA
NA	TRBV28	TRBJ1-1	NA	CASRLNQGVGNTEAFF	TGTGCCAGCAGACTTAATCAGGGTGTTGGTAACACTGAAGCTTTCTTT
NA	TRBV4-1	TRBJ2-1	NA	CASSHGGTTYNEQFF	TGCGCCAGCAGCCATGGGGGGACCACCTACAATGAGCAGTTCTTC
NA	TRBV6-1	TRBJ1-4	NA	CASSEIATNEKLFF	TGTGCCAGCAGCGAGATTGCAACTAATGAAAAACTGTTTTTT
NA	TRBV30	TRBJ2-6	NA	CAWRESGANVLTF	TGTGCCTGGAGGGAGTCTGGGGCCAACGTCCTGACTTTC
NA	TRBV5-1	TRBJ1-1	few	CASRTGNTEAFF	TGCGCCAGCAGGACAGGGAACACTGAAGCTTTCTTT
NA	TRBV6-1	TRBJ2-2	few	CASSLGGENTGELFF	TGTGCCAGCAGTTTGGGCGGGGAGAACACCGGGGAGCTGTTTTTT
NA	TRBV19	TRBJ2-1	NA	CASMGDSSFYNEQFF	TGTGCCAGTATGGGTGACAGCAGTTTCTACAATGAGCAGTTCTTC
NA	TRBV15	TRBJ2-1	NA	CATRSPLGPEQFF	TGTGCCACCAGGAGCCCACTAGGACCTGAGCAGTTCTTC
NA	TRBV7-6	TRBJ1-3	NA	CASSLGTGGRSGNTIYF	TGTGCCAGCAGCTTAGGCACTGGGGGCAGGTCTGGAAACACCATATATTTT
NA	TRBV30	TRBJ2-7	NA	CAWSVLFTGYEQYF	TGTGCCTGGAGTGTACTTTTTACAGGCTACGAGCAGTACTTC
NA	TRBV6-4	TRBJ2-2	NA	CASSPYSGGELFF	TGTGCCAGCAGTCCGTACTCAGGCGGGGAGCTGTTTTTT
NA	TRBV27	TRBJ2-5	NA	CASSPSETQYF	TGTGCCAGCAGTCCCTCCGAGACCCAGTACTTC
NA	TRBV19	TRBJ2-1	NA	CASTPRERNEQFF	TGTGCTTCGACCCCCCGGGAGCGCAATGAGCAGTTCTTC
NA	TRBV11-2	TRBJ2-6	NA	CASTSTSSGANVLTF	TGTGCCAGCACCTCTACCTCCTCTGGGGCCAACGTCCTGACTTTC
TRBD1	TRBV13	TRBJ2-3	NA	CASSRDRGTDTQYF	TGTGCCAGCAGCCGGGACAGGGGAACAGATACGCAGTATTTT
NA	TRBV14	TRBJ1-1	NA	CASSPQGGGTEAFF	TGTGCCAGCAGCCCCCAGGGAGGGGGCACTGAAGCTTTCTTT